This record concerns one T cell receptor beta chain sequence. Its target is not known. The data stem from a study of identifying expanded T cells in peripheral blood. General study points: Over about two and four weeks, about 15 and 19 clones changed, versus approximately 1.1 between replicates. Two-week clone count variance significantly increased as total template count grew.

The CDR3 is 15 amino acids. V was cut by 4 bases and J by 0 bases, with 9 bases left in between. CDR1 is LNHDA and CDR2 is SQIVND in the germline V gene (reference sequence). No infections or other immune events were documented during collection. The method was immunoSEQ multiplex PCR; TCRdb's version includes in-frame clones alone and lacks a portion of them. Here the sample spans approximately 120,000 clones, 88% being singletons. This clonotype was sampled from a person between 18 and 75 years old in good health. The source material was blood. The chain has TRBV19 and TRBJ1-4; D is perhaps TRBD1 (5 bases). CDR3 sequence (DNA): TGTGCCAGTAGTACTGCAGGGACAACTAATGAAAAACTGTTTTTT. Residues: CASSTAGTTNEKLFF. Drawing the rest from reference TRBV19 and TRBJ1-4, the complete variable domain is DGGITQSPKYLFRKEGQNVTLSCEQNLNHDAMYWYRQDPGQGLRLIYYSQIVNDFQKGDIAEGYSVSREKKESFPLTVTSAQKNPTAFYLCASSTAGTTNEKLFFGSGTQLSVL.